This T cell receptor (beta chain) was retrieved from a study of cytomegalovirus exposure and HLA in healthy donors. A word on this clone: Additional DNA sequences in this sample encode the identical CDR3.

Germline assignment: CDR1 LNHDA and CDR2 SQIVND (reference sequence). The CDR3 extends over 14 amino acids. V was shortened by 1 base and J by 1 base, with 7 bases between the two germline ends. The study ran its PCR with 60 Vbeta and 13 Jbeta primers. TCRdb's table, derived via immunoSEQ multiplex PCR, lists solely in-frame clones and lacks some. The data show roughly 200,000 clones, approximately 80% seen once. The material sequenced was PBMCs. The TCR was taken from a woman in her twenties or thirties in good health and CMV-seropositive. The chain carries TRBV19 and TRBJ1-1; a weak D match, TRBD1 (5 bases). CDR3 sequence reads: CASSIGRGNTEAFF. CDR3 DNA: TGTGCCAGTAGTATAGGTAGGGGGAACACTGAAGCTTTCTTT.